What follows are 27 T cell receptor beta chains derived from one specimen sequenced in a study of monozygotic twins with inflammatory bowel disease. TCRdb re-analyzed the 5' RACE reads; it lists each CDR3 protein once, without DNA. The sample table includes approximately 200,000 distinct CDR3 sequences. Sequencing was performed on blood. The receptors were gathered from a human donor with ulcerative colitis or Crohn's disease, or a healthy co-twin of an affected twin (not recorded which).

This CDR3 reads CASSHGGNYGYTF. V gene TRBV3-1 combines with J gene TRBJ1-2. The V gene's germline CDR1 is LGHDT and CDR2 YNNKEL (reference sequence). CDR3 length equals 13 residues.

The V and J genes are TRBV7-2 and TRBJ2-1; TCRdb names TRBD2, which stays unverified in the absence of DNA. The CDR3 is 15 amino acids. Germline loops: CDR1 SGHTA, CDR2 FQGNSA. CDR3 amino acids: CASSSRSSGRGEQFF.

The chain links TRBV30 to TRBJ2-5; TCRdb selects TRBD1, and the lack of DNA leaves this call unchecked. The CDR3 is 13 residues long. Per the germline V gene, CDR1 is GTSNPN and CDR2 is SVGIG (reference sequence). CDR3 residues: CACHTGGEETQYF.

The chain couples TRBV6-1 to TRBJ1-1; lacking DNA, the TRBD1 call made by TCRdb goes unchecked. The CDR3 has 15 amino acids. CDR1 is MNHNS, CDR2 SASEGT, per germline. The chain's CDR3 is CASSPIMTGSPEAFF.

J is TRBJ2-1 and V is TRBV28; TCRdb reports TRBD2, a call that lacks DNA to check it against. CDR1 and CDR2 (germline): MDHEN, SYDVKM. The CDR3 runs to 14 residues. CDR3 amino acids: CASRLAGGASEQFF.

CDR3: CASSLAGGSDGYTF. This chain joins TRBV5-1 and TRBJ1-2; no DNA is available, so the TRBD1 call from TCRdb remains unchecked. This CDR3 spans 14 amino acids. CDR1 and CDR2 from the germline V gene are SGHRS and YFSETQ.

CDR3 loop: CASSYAGGSYNSPLHF. The rearrangement joins TRBV6-5 to TRBJ1-6. The CDR3 is made up of 16 amino acids. CDR1 MNHEY and CDR2 SVGAGI come from the germline V gene.

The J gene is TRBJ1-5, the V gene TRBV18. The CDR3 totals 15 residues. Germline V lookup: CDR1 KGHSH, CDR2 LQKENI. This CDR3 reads CASSPLEAGNQPQHF.

CDR3 protein: CASSSSRGGIEKLFF. This chain uses TRBV7-8 with TRBJ1-4. The CDR3 is made up of 15 amino acids. CDR1 is SGHVS and CDR2 is FQNEAQ in the germline V gene.

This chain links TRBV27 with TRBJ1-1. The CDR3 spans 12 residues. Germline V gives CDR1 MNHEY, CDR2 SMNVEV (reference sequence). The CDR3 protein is CASRDWNTEAFF.

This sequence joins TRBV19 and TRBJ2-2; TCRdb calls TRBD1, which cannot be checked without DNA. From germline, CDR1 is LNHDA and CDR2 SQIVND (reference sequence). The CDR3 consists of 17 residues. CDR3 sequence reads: CASSSQRQGPYTGELFF.

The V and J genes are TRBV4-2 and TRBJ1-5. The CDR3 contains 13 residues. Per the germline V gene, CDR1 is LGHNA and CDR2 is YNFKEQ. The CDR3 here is CASRTRGAQPQHF.

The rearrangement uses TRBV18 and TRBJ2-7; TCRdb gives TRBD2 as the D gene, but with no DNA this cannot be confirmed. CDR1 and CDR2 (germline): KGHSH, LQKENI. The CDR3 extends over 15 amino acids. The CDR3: CASSPVAGERYEQYF.

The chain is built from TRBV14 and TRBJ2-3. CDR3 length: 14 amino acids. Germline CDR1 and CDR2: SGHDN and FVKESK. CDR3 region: CASSQERGVDTQYF. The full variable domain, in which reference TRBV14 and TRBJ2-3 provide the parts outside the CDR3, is EAGVTQFPSHSVIEKGQTVTLRCDPISGHDNLYWYRRVMGKEIKFLLHFVKESKQDESGMPNNRFLAERTGGTYSTLKVQPAELEDSGVYFCASSQERGVDTQYFGPGTRLTVL.

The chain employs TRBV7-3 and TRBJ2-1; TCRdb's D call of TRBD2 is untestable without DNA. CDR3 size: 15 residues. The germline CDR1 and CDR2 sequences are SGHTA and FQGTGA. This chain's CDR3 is CASSPQGQSYNEQFF.

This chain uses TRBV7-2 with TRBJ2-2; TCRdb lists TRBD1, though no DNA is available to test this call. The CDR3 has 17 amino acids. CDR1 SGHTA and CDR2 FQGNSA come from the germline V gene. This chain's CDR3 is CASSFDPRGPNTGELFF.

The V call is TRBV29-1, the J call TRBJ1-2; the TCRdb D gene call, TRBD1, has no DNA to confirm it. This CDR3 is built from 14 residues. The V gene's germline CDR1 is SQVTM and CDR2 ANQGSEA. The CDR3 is CSVGWGEGNYGYTF.

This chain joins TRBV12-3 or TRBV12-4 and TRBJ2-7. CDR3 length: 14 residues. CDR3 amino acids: CASSFTVSSYEQYF.

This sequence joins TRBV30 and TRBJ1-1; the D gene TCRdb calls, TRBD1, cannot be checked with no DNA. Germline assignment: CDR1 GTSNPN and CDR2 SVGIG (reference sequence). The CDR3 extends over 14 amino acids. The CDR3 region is CAWSVPGGGTEAFF.

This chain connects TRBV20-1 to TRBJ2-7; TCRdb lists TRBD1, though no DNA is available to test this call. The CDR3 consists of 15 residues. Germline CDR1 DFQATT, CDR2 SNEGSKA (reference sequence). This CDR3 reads CSARVPTRGPYEQYF.

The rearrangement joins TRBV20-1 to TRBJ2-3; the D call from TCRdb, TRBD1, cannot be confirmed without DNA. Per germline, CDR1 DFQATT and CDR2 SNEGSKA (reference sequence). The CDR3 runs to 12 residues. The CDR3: CSARGGQYTQYF.

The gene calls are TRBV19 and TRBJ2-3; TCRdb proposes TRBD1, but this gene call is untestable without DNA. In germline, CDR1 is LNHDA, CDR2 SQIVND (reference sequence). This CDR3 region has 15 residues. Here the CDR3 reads CASSIRTGHTDTQYF.

The CDR3 sequence: CAWSRLTYEQYF. J is TRBJ2-7 and V is TRBV30. The CDR3 is 12 amino acids. Germline lookup yields CDR1 GTSNPN and CDR2 SVGIG (reference sequence).

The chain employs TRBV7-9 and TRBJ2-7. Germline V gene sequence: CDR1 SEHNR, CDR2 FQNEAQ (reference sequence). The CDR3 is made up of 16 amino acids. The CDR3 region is CASSFPHPGGSYEQYF.

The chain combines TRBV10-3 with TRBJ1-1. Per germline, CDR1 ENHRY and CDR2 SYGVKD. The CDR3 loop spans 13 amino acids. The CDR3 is CAISGSTNTEAFF.

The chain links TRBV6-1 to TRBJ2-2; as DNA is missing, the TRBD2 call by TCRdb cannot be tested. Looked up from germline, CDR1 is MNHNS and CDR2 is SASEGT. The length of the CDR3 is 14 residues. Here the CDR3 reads CASRGPLNTGELFF.

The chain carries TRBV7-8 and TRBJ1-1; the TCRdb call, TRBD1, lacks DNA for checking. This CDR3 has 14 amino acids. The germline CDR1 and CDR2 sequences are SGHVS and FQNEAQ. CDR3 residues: CASSLSGPRTEAFF. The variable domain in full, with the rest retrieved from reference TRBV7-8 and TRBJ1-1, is GAGVSQSPRYKVAKRGQDVALRCDPISGHVSLFWYQQALGQGPEFLTYFQNEAQLDKSGLPSDRFFAERPEGSVSTLKIQRTQQEDSAVYLCASSLSGPRTEAFFGQGTRLTVV.